This TCR beta chain was identified in a study of beta chain features in type 1 diabetes. Overall study context: All samples together contributed 107,917,701 sorted cells for examination.

V shed 5 bases and J 5 bases; nucleotides not matched to a gene: 7. CDR3 length equals 13 residues. CDR1 SGHDT and CDR2 YYEEEE come from the germline V gene. Study-wide findings and caveats: TCRB rearrangement may or may not be influenced by HLA type; here this remained unresolved. Researchers report that Type 1 diabetes patients had moderately but significantly shorter TCRB CDR3s across all four CD4+ subsets.

Of note for this clone: Its matching antigen is unknown.

Expressed TCRB transcripts were sequenced because the entire RNA isolate underwent reverse transcription. Produced via immunoSEQ multiplex PCR; TCRdb's table is partial and in-frame only. The repertoire consists of 350,000 to 450,000 clones, with around an eighth occurring once and the leading ten covering 0.008% to 0.011%. J is TRBJ2-7 and V is TRBV5-6, with TRBD2 matching 7 bases. The receptor's source is a woman in her late teens or twenties with type 1 diabetes. The source material was naive CD4+ T cells from blood. The CDR3 reads CASSAAGRDEQYF. The DNA for the CDR3 is TGTGCCAGCAGTGCCGCAGGGAGGGACGAGCAGTACTTC.